Listed below are T cell receptor beta chains from one sample, sequenced in a study of long-term antiretroviral therapy in people with HIV. Clones were read by immunoSEQ multiplex PCR, and TCRdb kept only the in-frame ones, dropping some. Of about 50,000 clones listed, roughly four fifths were seen once; the top ten hold 3%. Sequencing used unsorted PBMCs, obtained 0.8 years after starting antiretroviral therapy. These receptors came from a woman aged 18-29 years with HIV. The CDR3 runs from the conserved cysteine through the conserved F or W. Fields, in order: V gene, D gene, J gene, clone size, CDR3 protein, CDR3 DNA. D genes are given only for firm matches. Some rows have no size entry. The others give once, few or many, or a class for an expanded clone.

v_call: TRBV6-5; d_call: NA; j_call: TRBJ1-2; clone_size: once; cdr3_aa: CASFSLGYTF; cdr3_nt: TGTGCCAGCTTCTCACTTGGCTACACCTTC
v_call: TRBV7-3; d_call: TRBD2; j_call: TRBJ2-1; clone_size: NA; cdr3_aa: CASSSRTSDYNEQFF; cdr3_nt: TGTGCCAGCAGCTCCCGGACTAGCGACTACAATGAGCAGTTCTTC
v_call: TRBV7-6; d_call: TRBD2; j_call: TRBJ2-1; clone_size: NA; cdr3_aa: CASSSRVAGGSSYNEQFF; cdr3_nt: TGTGCCAGCAGCTCTAGGGTAGCGGGAGGGAGCTCCTACAATGAGCAGTTCTTC
v_call: TRBV6-4; d_call: TRBD1; j_call: TRBJ1-2; clone_size: NA; cdr3_aa: CASRTGAGGYTF; cdr3_nt: TGTGCCAGCAGAACAGGGGCAGGGGGCTACACCTTC
v_call: TRBV27; d_call: NA; j_call: TRBJ2-1; clone_size: NA; cdr3_aa: CASSGTSYNEQFF; cdr3_nt: TGTGCCAGCAGCGGGACCTCCTACAATGAGCAGTTCTTC
v_call: TRBV7-8; d_call: TRBD1; j_call: TRBJ1-2; clone_size: NA; cdr3_aa: CASSFPRDRGLHGYTF; cdr3_nt: TGTGCCAGCAGCTTCCCAAGGGACAGGGGGCTGCATGGCTACACCTTC
v_call: TRBV7-2; d_call: NA; j_call: TRBJ1-5; clone_size: NA; cdr3_aa: CASSYTESNQPQHF; cdr3_nt: TGTGCCAGCAGCTATACAGAAAGCAATCAGCCCCAGCATTTT
v_call: TRBV2; d_call: NA; j_call: TRBJ2-6; clone_size: NA; cdr3_aa: CASAHSGANVLTF; cdr3_nt: TGTGCCAGCGCACACTCTGGGGCCAACGTCCTGACTTTC
v_call: TRBV18; d_call: NA; j_call: TRBJ1-1; clone_size: NA; cdr3_aa: CASSPMGGGGTEAFF; cdr3_nt: TGTGCCAGCTCACCTATGGGGGGCGGAGGAACTGAAGCTTTCTTT
v_call: TRBV28; d_call: NA; j_call: TRBJ2-5; clone_size: NA; cdr3_aa: CASSFLGAWGGGETQYF; cdr3_nt: TGTGCCAGCAGTTTCCTTGGCGCCTGGGGGGGCGGGGAGACCCAGTACTTC
v_call: TRBV18; d_call: NA; j_call: TRBJ2-1; clone_size: NA; cdr3_aa: CASSPLSLPSHNEQFF; cdr3_nt: TGTGCCAGCTCACCTCTCTCGTTGCCGTCTCACAATGAGCAGTTCTTC
v_call: TRBV7-6; d_call: NA; j_call: TRBJ2-7; clone_size: NA; cdr3_aa: CASSSPRDNLNYEQYF; cdr3_nt: TGTGCCAGCAGCTCCCCCCGGGACAATTTAAATTACGAGCAGTACTTC
v_call: TRBV5-4; d_call: TRBD2; j_call: TRBJ2-7; clone_size: NA; cdr3_aa: CASSSSGRIDEQYF; cdr3_nt: TGTGCCAGCAGCTCTAGCGGGAGAATAGACGAGCAGTACTTC
v_call: TRBV5-1; d_call: NA; j_call: TRBJ2-7; clone_size: NA; cdr3_aa: CASSLRAATTLQTTYEQYF; cdr3_nt: TGCGCCAGCAGCTTGCGGGCAGCTACAACCCTCCAAACCACCTACGAGCAGTACTTC
v_call: TRBV14; d_call: NA; j_call: TRBJ2-1; clone_size: NA; cdr3_aa: CASSQDFGGLYNEQFF; cdr3_nt: TGTGCCAGCAGCCAAGATTTCGGAGGCCTCTACAATGAGCAGTTCTTC
v_call: TRBV5-4; d_call: NA; j_call: TRBJ2-7; clone_size: few; cdr3_aa: CASSLNYDEQYF; cdr3_nt: TGTGCCAGCAGCTTGAACTATGACGAGCAGTACTTC
v_call: TRBV23-1; d_call: TRBD1; j_call: TRBJ2-7; clone_size: few; cdr3_aa: CARRPGQATYEQYF; cdr3_nt: TGCGCCAGGCGGCCGGGACAGGCAACCTACGAGCAGTACTTC
v_call: TRBV7-2; d_call: TRBD2; j_call: TRBJ2-3; clone_size: NA; cdr3_aa: CASSLEGLAGPSTDTQYF; cdr3_nt: TGTGCCAGCAGCTTGGAGGGACTAGCGGGACCTAGCACAGATACGCAGTATTTT
v_call: TRBV4-1; d_call: TRBD2; j_call: TRBJ2-1; clone_size: NA; cdr3_aa: CASSQSGTSGTSTHNEQFF; cdr3_nt: TGCGCCAGCAGCCAGTCCGGGACTAGCGGGACGTCGACACACAATGAGCAGTTCTTC
v_call: TRBV27; d_call: NA; j_call: TRBJ2-7; clone_size: NA; cdr3_aa: CASSLSGGLYEQYF; cdr3_nt: TGTGCCAGCAGTTTATCCGGTGGACTATACGAGCAGTACTTC
v_call: TRBV7-9; d_call: NA; j_call: TRBJ2-3; clone_size: NA; cdr3_aa: CASSLGPGAGTDTQYF; cdr3_nt: TGTGCCAGCAGCTTAGGGCCGGGAGCGGGCACAGATACGCAGTATTTT
v_call: TRBV9; d_call: TRBD1; j_call: TRBJ2-1; clone_size: NA; cdr3_aa: CASSVAPQGAIDNEQFF; cdr3_nt: TGTGCCAGCAGCGTAGCCCCACAGGGGGCAATTGACAATGAGCAGTTCTTC
v_call: TRBV6-5; d_call: TRBD1; j_call: TRBJ2-5; clone_size: NA; cdr3_aa: CASRNYRGQETQYF; cdr3_nt: TGTGCCAGCAGGAATTACAGGGGGCAAGAGACCCAGTACTTC
v_call: TRBV7-2; d_call: TRBD2; j_call: TRBJ2-1; clone_size: once; cdr3_aa: CASSRLAENNEQFF; cdr3_nt: TGTGCCAGCAGCCGACTAGCGGAGAACAATGAGCAGTTCTTC
v_call: TRBV18; d_call: NA; j_call: TRBJ2-4; clone_size: NA; cdr3_aa: CASSRLETNIQYF; cdr3_nt: TGTGCCAGCTCACGACTAGAAACGAACATTCAGTACTTC
v_call: TRBV2; d_call: NA; j_call: TRBJ2-3; clone_size: NA; cdr3_aa: CASSEREGGMGHTDTQYF; cdr3_nt: TGTGCCAGCAGTGAACGTGAGGGAGGTATGGGGCACACAGATACGCAGTATTTT
v_call: TRBV4-2; d_call: NA; j_call: TRBJ2-7; clone_size: NA; cdr3_aa: CASSRELSYEQYF; cdr3_nt: TGTGCCAGCAGCCGCGAGCTTTCCTACGAGCAGTACTTC
v_call: TRBV7-8; d_call: NA; j_call: TRBJ1-1; clone_size: NA; cdr3_aa: CASSLKNGGAGEAFF; cdr3_nt: TGTGCCAGCAGCTTAAAAAACGGGGGTGCCGGTGAAGCTTTCTTT
v_call: TRBV19; d_call: NA; j_call: TRBJ2-3; clone_size: few; cdr3_aa: CASSIEKGIPDTQYF; cdr3_nt: TGTGCCAGTAGTATAGAAAAGGGAATTCCAGATACGCAGTATTTT